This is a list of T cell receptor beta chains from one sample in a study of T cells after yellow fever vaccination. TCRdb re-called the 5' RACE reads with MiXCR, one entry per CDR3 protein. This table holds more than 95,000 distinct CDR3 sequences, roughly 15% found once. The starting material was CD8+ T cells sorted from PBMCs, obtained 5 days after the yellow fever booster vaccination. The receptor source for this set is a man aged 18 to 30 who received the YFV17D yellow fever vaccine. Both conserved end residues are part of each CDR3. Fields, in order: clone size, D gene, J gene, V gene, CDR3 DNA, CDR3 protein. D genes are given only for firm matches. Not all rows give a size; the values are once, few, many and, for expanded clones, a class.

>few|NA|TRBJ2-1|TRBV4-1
TGCGCCAGCAGCCGAATTTACAATGAGCAGTTCTTC
CASSRIYNEQFF
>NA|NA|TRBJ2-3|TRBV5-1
TGCGCCAGCAGCTCCCGAGTAGGGCCAGCTAGCACAGATACGCAGTATTTT
CASSSRVGPASTDTQYF
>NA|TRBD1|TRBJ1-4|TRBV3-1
TGTGCCAGCAGCCATCCGAACAGGGGAGAGGGAGAATATATCGGAGAAAAACTGTTTTTT
CASSHPNRGEGEYIGEKLFF
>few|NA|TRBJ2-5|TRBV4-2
TGTGCCAGCAGCCAAGAATTGTGGACTAAGGAGACCCAGTACTTC
CASSQELWTKETQYF
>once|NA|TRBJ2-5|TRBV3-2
TGTGCCAGCAGAGGCTACCCAGACTCGTTCTTC
CASRGYPDSFF
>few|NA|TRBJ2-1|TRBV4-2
TGTGCCAGCAGCCAAGTTTTAGGGGGTGGTGAGCAGTTCTTC
CASSQVLGGGEQFF
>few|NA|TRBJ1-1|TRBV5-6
TGTGCCAGCAGCTTTAGGAGGGCTGAAGCTTTCTTT
CASSFRRAEAFF
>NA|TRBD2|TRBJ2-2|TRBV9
TGTGCCAGCAGCTCCCGCACTAGCGGAACGCCGTGGGACACCGGGGAGCTGTTTTTT
CASSSRTSGTPWDTGELFF
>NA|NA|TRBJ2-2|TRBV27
TGTGCCAGCAGTTCCGACTACACCGGGGAGCTGTTTTTT
CASSSDYTGELFF
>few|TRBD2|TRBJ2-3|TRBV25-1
TGTGCCACCGGGGTGGGGCTAGCGGGGGTTTCCACAGATACGCAGTATTTT
CATGVGLAGVSTDTQYF
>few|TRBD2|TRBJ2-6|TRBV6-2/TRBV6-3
TGTGCCAGCAGTCTCCCCCCACTAGCGGGGCCCTCTGGGGCCAACGTCCTGACTTTC
CASSLPPLAGPSGANVLTF
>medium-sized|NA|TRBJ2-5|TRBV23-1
TGCGCCAGCAGTCAAAAGCAGGGCCAAGCAGAGACCCAGTACTTC
CASSQKQGQAETQYF
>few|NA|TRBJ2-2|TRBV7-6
TGTGCCAGCAGCCGTAAAGCCGGTTTGTCCGGGGAGCTGTTTTTT
CASSRKAGLSGELFF
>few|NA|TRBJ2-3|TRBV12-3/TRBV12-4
TGTGCCAGCAGTTCTTGGTATTTT
CASSSWYF
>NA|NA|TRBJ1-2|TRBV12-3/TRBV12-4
TGTGCCAGCAGTTTATCGACGGGAGCTAACTATGGCTACACCTTC
CASSLSTGANYGYTF
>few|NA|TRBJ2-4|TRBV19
TGTGCCAGTAGTATCGGGCCCTGGGCAGGCTCAGCCAAAAACATTCAGTACTTC
CASSIGPWAGSAKNIQYF
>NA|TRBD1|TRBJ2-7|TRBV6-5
TGTGCCAGCAGGATACAGGGGGCAGGCCGGTACGAGCAGTACTTC
CASRIQGAGRYEQYF
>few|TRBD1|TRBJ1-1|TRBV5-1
TGCGCCAGCAGCTTGGATACAGGGGAGAACACTGAAGCTTTCTTT
CASSLDTGENTEAFF
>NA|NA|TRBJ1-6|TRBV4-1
TGCGCCAGCAGCCAACTCCTCTGGTTCGCCGGTAATTCACCCCTCCACTTT
CASSQLLWFAGNSPLHF
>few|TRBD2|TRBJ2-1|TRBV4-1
TGCGCCAGTAGCCTAGCGGGGGGCGACAATGAGCAGTTCTTC
CASSLAGGDNEQFF
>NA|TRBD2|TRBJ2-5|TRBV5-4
TGTGCCAGCGTCATTCTAGCGGGGGGAGGAGAAGAGACCCAGTACTTC
CASVILAGGGEETQYF
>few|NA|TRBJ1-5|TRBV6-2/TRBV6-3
TGTGCCAGCAGCTATATGGTTAGCAATCAGCCCCAGCATTTT
CASSYMVSNQPQHF
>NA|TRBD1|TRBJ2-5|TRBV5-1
TGCGCCAGCAGCTTGGGGACAGGGATGGAGACCCAGTACTTC
CASSLGTGMETQYF
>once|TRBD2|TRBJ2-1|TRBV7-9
TGTGCCAGCAGCTTTAGCGGGGGGGCTACTAATGAGCAGTTCTTC
CASSFSGGATNEQFF
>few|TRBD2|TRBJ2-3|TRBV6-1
TGTGCCAGCAGTGAATGGGAGGGACTAGGGACAGATACGCAGTATTTT
CASSEWEGLGTDTQYF
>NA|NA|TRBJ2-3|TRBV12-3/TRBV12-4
TGTGCCAGCACCGCCGCATCGGGCGGTCTCACAGATACGCAGTATTTT
CASTAASGGLTDTQYF
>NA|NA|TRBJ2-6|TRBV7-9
TGTGCCAGCAGCCCAGTGAGGGGGGGGATGCCCTCTGGGGCCAACGTCCTGACTTTC
CASSPVRGGMPSGANVLTF
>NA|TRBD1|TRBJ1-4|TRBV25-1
TGTGCCAGCAGTGAGGACAGGGAAAATGAAAAACTGTTTTTT
CASSEDRENEKLFF
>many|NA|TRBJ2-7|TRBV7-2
TGTGCCAGCAGCCCTGCCAGGGCCCCCTACGAGCAGTACTTC
CASSPARAPYEQYF